This is a list of T cell receptor beta chains from one sample in a study of cytomegalovirus exposure and HLA in healthy donors. Data came from immunoSEQ multiplex PCR; TCRdb stores just in-frame clones and leaves some out. Of about 110,000 clones listed, 77% were seen once; the top ten hold approximately 4.2%. Input material: PBMCs. All receptors come from a male donor in good health and CMV-seronegative. CDR3s include the opening cysteine and the closing phenylalanine or tryptophan. The D gene is left open where the match is weak. Size is omitted from some rows. Given values are once, few, many or a class for expanded clones.

size: once; D: -; V: TRBV10-3; J: TRBJ2-7; CDR3: CAISGGPSYEQYF; DNA: TGTGCCATCAGTGGCGGCCCATCCTACGAGCAGTACTTC
size: -; D: TRBD1; V: TRBV11-2; J: TRBJ2-5; CDR3: CASSPGQGRSETQYF; DNA: TGTGCCAGCAGCCCGGGACAGGGTCGTTCGGAGACCCAGTACTTC
size: -; D: -; V: TRBV5-4; J: TRBJ1-4; CDR3: CASSLWGGSGSNEKLFF; DNA: TGTGCCAGCAGCTTGTGGGGGGGTAGTGGATCCAATGAAAAACTGTTTTTT
size: once; D: -; V: TRBV6-6; J: TRBJ1-3; CDR3: CASSNSRDSGNTIYF; DNA: TGTGCCAGCAGTAACTCCAGAGACTCTGGAAACACCATATATTTT
size: few; D: TRBD1; V: TRBV4-1; J: TRBJ2-5; CDR3: CASSLGQGLKETQYF; DNA: TGCGCCAGCAGCCTAGGACAGGGCCTCAAAGAGACCCAGTACTTC
size: -; D: TRBD1; V: TRBV19; J: TRBJ2-1; CDR3: CASSPGTAYNEQFF; DNA: TGTGCCAGTAGCCCCGGGACAGCCTACAATGAGCAGTTCTTC
size: -; D: -; V: TRBV15; J: TRBJ2-5; CDR3: CATSRVGDPRGETQYF; DNA: TGTGCCACCAGCAGAGTAGGAGACCCCCGGGGAGAGACCCAGTACTTC
size: few; D: TRBD2; V: TRBV30; J: TRBJ2-1; CDR3: CAWNYGTLAGDEQFF; DNA: TGTGCCTGGAATTATGGGACACTAGCGGGAGACGAGCAGTTCTTC
size: -; D: TRBD2; V: TRBV6-6; J: TRBJ2-1; CDR3: CASGLAVFNEQFF; DNA: TGTGCCAGCGGGCTAGCGGTATTCAATGAGCAGTTCTTC
size: few; D: -; V: TRBV27; J: TRBJ1-2; CDR3: CASLSTGLANYGYTF; DNA: TGTGCCAGCCTTTCAACAGGGTTGGCTAACTATGGCTACACCTTC
size: once; D: TRBD1; V: TRBV15; J: TRBJ2-7; CDR3: CATSRDRQGGKQYF; DNA: TGTGCCACCAGCAGAGATAGACAGGGTGGTAAGCAGTACTTC
size: -; D: TRBD2; V: TRBV19; J: TRBJ2-7; CDR3: CASSRRGLAGGSSYEQYF; DNA: TGTGCCAGTAGCCGTCGGGGACTAGCGGGAGGGAGCTCCTACGAGCAGTACTTC
size: -; D: -; V: TRBV14; J: TRBJ2-7; CDR3: CASSRWGTQNEQYF; DNA: TGTGCCAGCAGCCGGTGGGGGACACAGAACGAGCAGTACTTC
size: -; D: -; V: TRBV30; J: TRBJ1-4; CDR3: CAWSAGPNEKLFF; DNA: TGTGCCTGGAGTGCAGGGCCAAATGAAAAACTGTTTTTT
size: once; D: -; V: TRBV6-4; J: TRBJ2-6; CDR3: CASSAGGANVLTF; DNA: TGTGCCAGCAGCGCAGGAGGGGCCAACGTCCTGACTTTC
size: -; D: -; V: TRBV9; J: TRBJ2-5; CDR3: CASSLSHLVYQETQYF; DNA: TGTGCCAGCAGCCTTAGTCACCTAGTGTACCAAGAGACCCAGTACTTC
size: -; D: -; V: TRBV7-9; J: TRBJ1-1; CDR3: CASSLRDTEAFF; DNA: TGTGCCAGCAGCTTGAGGGACACTGAAGCTTTCTTT
size: -; D: -; V: TRBV21-1; J: TRBJ1-3; CDR3: CASSPRDPRGSGNTIYF; DNA: TGTGCCAGCAGCCCTCGAGACCCCCGGGGTTCTGGAAACACCATATATTTT
size: -; D: -; V: TRBV18; J: TRBJ1-2; CDR3: CASSPTQGDYGYTF; DNA: TGTGCCAGCTCACCTACACAGGGCGACTATGGCTACACCTTC
size: -; D: -; V: TRBV27; J: TRBJ2-3; CDR3: CASSLSMSADTQYF; DNA: TGTGCCAGCAGTTTATCGATGAGTGCAGATACGCAGTATTTT
size: -; D: TRBD2; V: TRBV7-2; J: TRBJ2-1; CDR3: CASSLGLAGNNEQFF; DNA: TGTGCCAGCAGCTTAGGACTAGCGGGGAACAATGAGCAGTTCTTC
size: -; D: -; V: TRBV7-8; J: TRBJ2-7; CDR3: CASSLALYEQYF; DNA: TGTGCCAGCAGCTTAGCGCTATACGAGCAGTACTTC
size: -; D: -; V: TRBV27; J: TRBJ2-3; CDR3: CASSPRGRGADTQYF; DNA: TGTGCCAGCAGTCCAAGGGGGAGAGGGGCAGATACGCAGTATTTT
size: -; D: -; V: TRBV5-1; J: TRBJ2-7; CDR3: CASSFGGDSYEQYF; DNA: TGCGCCAGCAGCTTTGGTGGGGACTCCTACGAGCAGTACTTC
size: -; D: TRBD2; V: TRBV28; J: TRBJ2-3; CDR3: CASREAGGTDTQYF; DNA: TGTGCCAGCAGAGAAGCGGGAGGCACAGATACGCAGTATTTT
size: once; D: TRBD2; V: TRBV27; J: TRBJ2-3; CDR3: CASSILAGGSGDTQYF; DNA: TGTGCCAGCAGTATCCTAGCGGGAGGGAGCGGAGATACGCAGTATTTT
size: few; D: -; V: TRBV27; J: TRBJ2-3; CDR3: CASTSVSPSDTQYF; DNA: TGTGCCAGCACCTCCGTTAGCCCGTCAGATACGCAGTATTTT
size: -; D: -; V: TRBV25-1; J: TRBJ1-1; CDR3: CASSDGGTSAHFF; DNA: TGTGCCAGCAGTGATGGAGGGACCTCAGCCCATTTCTTT
size: -; D: -; V: TRBV6-1; J: TRBJ1-2; CDR3: CASSEGTSRAYGYTF; DNA: TGTGCCAGCAGTGAAGGGACATCCCGAGCGTATGGCTACACCTTC
size: few; D: -; V: TRBV27; J: TRBJ1-2; CDR3: CASIARSGGYTF; DNA: TGTGCCAGCATCGCGAGGAGTGGAGGCTACACCTTC
size: -; D: -; V: TRBV30; J: TRBJ1-5; CDR3: CAWRGSRDQPQHF; DNA: TGTGCCTGGAGAGGGAGTCGGGATCAGCCCCAGCATTTT
size: few; D: -; V: TRBV7-8; J: TRBJ2-1; CDR3: CASSLVRGTYNEQFF; DNA: TGTGCCAGCAGCTTAGTCCGCGGAACCTACAATGAGCAGTTCTTC
size: -; D: -; V: TRBV4-1; J: TRBJ2-5; CDR3: CASSPQMTAPRGETQYF; DNA: TGCGCCAGCAGCCCCCAAATGACGGCCCCGAGGGGGGAGACCCAGTACTTC
size: -; D: -; V: TRBV6-6; J: TRBJ2-5; CDR3: CASSPTDAGSQETQYF; DNA: TGTGCCAGCAGTCCCACGGATGCGGGGAGCCAAGAGACCCAGTACTTC
size: -; D: -; V: TRBV28; J: TRBJ2-5; CDR3: CASRQTIQETQYF; DNA: TGTGCCAGCAGGCAGACTATACAAGAGACCCAGTACTTC
size: few; D: TRBD2; V: TRBV7-2; J: TRBJ2-7; CDR3: CASSSSGWTYEQYF; DNA: TGTGCCAGCAGCTCTAGCGGGTGGACCTACGAGCAGTACTTC
size: few; D: TRBD1; V: TRBV5-6; J: TRBJ1-2; CDR3: CASSTRDREVF; DNA: TGTGCCAGCAGCACACGCGACAGGGAGGTCTTC
size: -; D: -; V: TRBV6-6; J: TRBJ1-2; CDR3: CASTHGGRDYGYTF; DNA: TGTGCCAGCACCCACGGGGGGCGCGACTATGGCTACACCTTC
size: -; D: -; V: TRBV6-6; J: TRBJ1-1; CDR3: CASSYGQAGKTEAFF; DNA: TGTGCCAGCAGTTACGGCCAGGCAGGGAAAACTGAAGCTTTCTTT
size: -; D: TRBD1; V: TRBV23-1; J: TRBJ1-3; CDR3: CASSRTGQGCSGNTIYF; DNA: TGCGCCAGCAGTCGTACCGGACAGGGGTGCTCTGGAAACACCATATATTTT
size: -; D: TRBD2; V: TRBV11-2; J: TRBJ2-2; CDR3: CASSTKGLAGTGELFF; DNA: TGTGCCAGCAGCACAAAGGGACTAGCGGGCACCGGGGAGCTGTTTTTT
size: -; D: -; V: TRBV19; J: TRBJ1-2; CDR3: CASTSRQNYGYTF; DNA: TGTGCCAGTACCTCCCGACAGAACTATGGCTACACCTTC